This T cell receptor (beta chain) was recovered during a study of blood T cell repertoires in COVID-19. The CDR3 is 14 amino acids. The germline CDR1 and CDR2 sequences are KGHSH and LQKENI. After removal of 6 bases from V and 6 bases from J, the junction contained 9 bases not matched to a gene. The data were produced by immunoSEQ multiplex PCR, yet TCRdb's version contains in-frame clones alone and is incomplete. The repertoire includes over 100,000 clones, 75% to 85% of them detected once, and 7.9% sits in the top ten. The specimen was peripheral blood. V usage is TRBV18 and J usage is TRBJ2-7, with 9 bases matching TRBD2. This clonotype was sampled from a woman of 80 years or more with active or convalescent COVID-19. The CDR3 region is CASSMAGGLSEQYF. The CDR3 nucleotides are TGTGCCAGCTCGATGGCGGGAGGGCTCTCCGAGCAGTACTTC.